The clone carrying this TCR beta chain was picked up a small number of times. Its specificity is not known. The data are from a study of CD8+ T cells in alopecia areata. Study in general: The study gave tofacitinib for 6 to 18 months, then 6 months off drug. Severity was scored as percentage of affected scalp area in treated patients. Study results and caveats: Tissue-resident alphabeta T cells belonging to normal skin likewise get sequenced within scalp specimens.

As to treatment: oral pan-JAK inhibitor, 5-10 mg twice daily. cDNA serving as the sequencing template came from extracted, reverse transcribed RNA. Libraries were prepared by immunoSEQ multiplex PCR; TCRdb keeps only in-frame clonotypes and omits some of them. Here the sample spans roughly 220,000 clones, 30% to 40% being singletons. The germline CDR1 and CDR2 sequences are GTSNPN and SVGIG (reference sequence). This CDR3 comprises 13 residues. Trimming removed 0 bases from V and 3 bases from J, with 7 bases in between. Source: CD4+ T cells sorted from blood, taken at approximately week 34, from a patient treated with tofacitinib. The sequence was obtained from a human donor with alopecia areata. The chain joins TRBV30 to TRBJ2-3; D may be TRBD1 (5 bases). In DNA form, the CDR3 reads TGTGCCTGGAGTGTCAGGGTAACAGATACGCAGTATTTT. Amino acid sequence: CAWSVRVTDTQYF.